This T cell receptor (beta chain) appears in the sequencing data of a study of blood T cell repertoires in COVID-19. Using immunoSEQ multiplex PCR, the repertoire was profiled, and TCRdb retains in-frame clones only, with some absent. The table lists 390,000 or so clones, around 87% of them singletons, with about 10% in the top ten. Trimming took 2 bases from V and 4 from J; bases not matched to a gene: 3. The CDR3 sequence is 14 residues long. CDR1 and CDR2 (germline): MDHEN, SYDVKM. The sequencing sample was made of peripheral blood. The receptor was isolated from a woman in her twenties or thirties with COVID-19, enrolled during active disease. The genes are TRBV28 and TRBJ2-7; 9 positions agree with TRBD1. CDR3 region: CASSLGDRVYEQYF. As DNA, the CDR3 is TGTGCCAGCAGTTTAGGGGACAGGGTTTACGAGCAGTACTTC.